Listed below are T cell receptor beta chains from one sample, sequenced in a study of pediatric ulcerative colitis. Data came from immunoSEQ multiplex PCR; TCRdb stores just in-frame clones and leaves some out. The sample carries about 60,000 clones, about 89% recorded once. Sequenced sample: blood. Source of these receptors: a boy younger than 18 who was a control in a study of pediatric ulcerative colitis. Both conserved end residues are part of each CDR3. A D gene is named only where the DNA matches it firmly. Clone size is given for some rows only: seen once, a few or many times, or a class if the clone is expanded.

j_call d_call clone_size v_call cdr3_nt cdr3_aa
TRBJ2-5 TRBD1 once TRBV5-4 TGTGCCAGCAGCTTCTGGACAGGGGAGGGAGAGACCCAGTACTTC CASSFWTGEGETQYF
TRBJ1-6 . . TRBV7-2 TGTGCCAGCAGCAATAGTGGCCAGATAAATTCACCCCTCCACTTT CASSNSGQINSPLHF
TRBJ2-7 TRBD1 . TRBV6-1 TGTGCCACTTCCGGGACAGCCTACGAGCAGTACTTC CATSGTAYEQYF
TRBJ2-1 . . TRBV5-1 TGCGCCAGCAGCTTGGGTTTGGGGGAGAATGAGCAGTTCTTC CASSLGLGENEQFF
TRBJ1-6 . . TRBV27 TGTGTCAGCAGTGTCCCCCGCGGGGGAGAGGTTGACTCACCCCTCCACTTT CVSSVPRGGEVDSPLHF
TRBJ1-5 TRBD1 . TRBV2 TGTGCCAGCAGTGGGTGGACAGGGTTTAATCAGCCCCAGCATTTT CASSGWTGFNQPQHF
TRBJ1-2 . . TRBV28 TGTGCCAGCAGTTTCGGTGTTCCCGAACATGGCACCTTC CASSFGVPEHGTF
TRBJ2-5 TRBD2 once TRBV4-2 TGTGCCAGCAGCCGACTGGCGGGAGATTTCCAAGAGACCCAGTACTTC CASSRLAGDFQETQYF
TRBJ2-2 TRBD1 . TRBV18 TGTGCCAGCTCTCCCACAGGGGTCGCGAACACCGGGGAGCTGTTTTTT CASSPTGVANTGELFF
TRBJ2-3 TRBD1 . TRBV6-5 TGTGCCAGCAGCCGGGACAGGGGGTTCACAGATACGCAGTATTTT CASSRDRGFTDTQYF
TRBJ2-1 . . TRBV19 TGTGCCAGTAGTATGGCCCATGAGCAGTTCTTC CASSMAHEQFF
TRBJ2-1 . . TRBV10-3 TGTGCCACCGCCCCGAGTCCGGACTACAATGAGCAGTTCTTC CATAPSPDYNEQFF
TRBJ2-7 TRBD1 . TRBV28 TGTGCCAGCACCTCGACAGGGAGTAGCTACGAGCAGTACTTC CASTSTGSSYEQYF
TRBJ1-5 . . TRBV21-1 TGTGCCAGCAGCAAAGCGCTAGTGGGAGATCGTTTGGGCAATCAGCCCCAGCATTTT CASSKALVGDRLGNQPQHF
TRBJ2-3 TRBD2 . TRBV27 TGTGCCAGCAGTTCCCCCGGGGGGTACGCAGATACGCAGTATTTT CASSSPGGYADTQYF
TRBJ2-1 . . TRBV27 TGTGCCAGCAGCCCGTTTCTCAGGGAGGATAATGAGCAGTTCTTC CASSPFLREDNEQFF
TRBJ2-1 TRBD2 . TRBV7-2 TGTGCCAGCAGAGTAACTAGCGGGGGGGCCTATGAGCAGTTCTTC CASRVTSGGAYEQFF
TRBJ2-7 TRBD2 . TRBV27 TGTGCCAGCAGTTTTGGCGGGGGGGAATCCTACGAGCAGTACTTC CASSFGGGESYEQYF
TRBJ1-2 TRBD1 . TRBV18 TGTGCCAGCTCTGCACAGGGGGCTAACTATGGCTACACCTTC CASSAQGANYGYTF
TRBJ2-5 TRBD1 once TRBV5-1 TGCGCCACCGGATTGGGACAGAGCCAAGAGACCCAGTACTTC CATGLGQSQETQYF
TRBJ2-5 . . TRBV7-2 TGTGCCAGCAGCTTCGCAGGGGAAGAGACCCAGTACTTC CASSFAGEETQYF
TRBJ2-7 TRBD1 . TRBV19 TGTGCCAGCCGGGACAGAATCTACGAGCAGTACTTC CASRDRIYEQYF
TRBJ2-1 TRBD2 once TRBV4-1 TGCGCCAGCAGCCAAGATCTGGAATCGTGGCTAGCGGGACCATCCTACAATGAGCAGTTCTTC CASSQDLESWLAGPSYNEQFF
TRBJ1-2 . . TRBV5-1 TGCGCCAGCAGCCCTTCCGACAGAAAAATCTATGGCTACACCTTC CASSPSDRKIYGYTF